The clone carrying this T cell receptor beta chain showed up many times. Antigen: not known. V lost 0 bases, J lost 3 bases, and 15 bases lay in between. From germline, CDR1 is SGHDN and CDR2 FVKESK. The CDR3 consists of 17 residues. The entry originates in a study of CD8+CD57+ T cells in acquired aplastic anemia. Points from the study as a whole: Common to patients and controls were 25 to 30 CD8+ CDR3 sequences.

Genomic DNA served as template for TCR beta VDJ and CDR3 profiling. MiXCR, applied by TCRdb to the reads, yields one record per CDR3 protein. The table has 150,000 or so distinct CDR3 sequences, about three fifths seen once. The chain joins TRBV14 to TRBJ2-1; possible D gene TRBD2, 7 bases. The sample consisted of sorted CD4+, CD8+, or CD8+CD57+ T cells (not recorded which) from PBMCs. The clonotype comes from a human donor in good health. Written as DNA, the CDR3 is TGTGCCAGCAGCCAAGAACCGCTAGGGGGGGTCTACAATGAGCAGTTCTTC. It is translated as CASSQEPLGGVYNEQFF. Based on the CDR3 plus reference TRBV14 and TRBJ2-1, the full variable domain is EAGVTQFPSHSVIEKGQTVTLRCDPISGHDNLYWYRRVMGKEIKFLLHFVKESKQDESGMPNNRFLAERTGGTYSTLKVQPAELEDSGVYFCASSQEPLGGVYNEQFFGPGTRLTVL.